Included here is one T cell receptor (beta chain) sequence, with context. Libraries were prepared by immunoSEQ multiplex PCR; TCRdb keeps only in-frame clonotypes and omits some of them. The sample comprises more than 50,000 clones, 65% to 90% of which are singletons, and about 5% rests with the top ten. This record belongs to a study of control samples from healthy donors and cancer patients. This CDR3 is built from 15 residues. CDR1 MNHEY and CDR2 SVGEGT come from the germline V gene. V was pared by 5 bases and J by 7 bases, with 20 bases between. The source of this sequence is a man in his forties or fifties in good health. Material: blood. The chain couples TRBV6-2 or TRBV6-3 to TRBJ2-5; D might be TRBD2 (6 bases). CDR3 loop: CASSPGDSVRRTQYF. CDR3 DNA sequence: TGTGCCAGCAGTCCCGGGGACTCGGTTCGACGGACCCAGTACTTC.